What follows are 18 T cell receptor beta chains derived from one specimen sequenced in a study of identical twins. TCRdb re-analysed the 5' RACE reads in MiXCR, keeping a single row per CDR3 protein. The sample has hundreds of thousands of distinct CDR3 sequences, roughly an eighth seen once. This sample was also put to use in a study of yellow fever vaccine responses in identical twins.

The specimen was PBMCs. The source is a woman aged 18-29 years in good health.

This clonotype was detected only a few times. CDR3 in amino acids: CASSSRAGISTDTQYF. The CDR3 DNA is TGTGCCAGCAGCTCCAGGGCCGGTATTAGCACAGATACGCAGTATTTT. This chain links TRBV7-9 with TRBJ2-3, with D perhaps TRBD1 (5 bases). The V gene's germline CDR1 is SEHNR and CDR2 FQNEAQ (reference sequence). Trimming took off 4 bases at V and 0 bases at J, with 14 bases between the two ends. CDR3 length: 16 amino acids.

J is TRBJ1-5 and V is TRBV12-3 or TRBV12-4; D call uncertain. The CDR3 runs to 14 residues. With 2 bases removed from V and 3 bases from J, the gap between germline ends came to 8 bases. CDR3: CASSLRVSNQPQHF. As DNA, the CDR3 is TGTGCCAGCAGTTTAAGGGTCTCCAATCAGCCCCAGCATTTT.

This chain uses TRBV2 with TRBJ2-3; no clear D gene. The CDR3 is made up of 13 amino acids. Looked up from germline, CDR1 is SNHLY and CDR2 is FYNNEI. The V and J ends lost 4 bases and 1 base respectively, with 6 bases between them. CDR3 protein: CASSGWGTDTQYF. The CDR3 bases are TGTGCCAGCAGTGGGTGGGGCACAGATACGCAGTATTTT.

The chain employs TRBV12-3 or TRBV12-4 and TRBJ1-2, with D possibly being TRBD1 (6 bases). The V gene lost 5 bases and the J gene lost 4 bases, with 11 bases spanning the gap. CDR3 length equals 13 residues. The CDR3 loop reads CASSLGQRYGYTF. CDR3 sequence (DNA): TGTGCCAGCAGTCTTGGACAGCGCTATGGCTACACCTTC.

The gene calls are TRBV23-1 and TRBJ2-7; 10 positions match TRBD2. TRBV23-1 is treated as an ORF (open reading frame) with a function not yet certain. The V and J ends lost 4 bases and 2 bases, in that order; junction bases with no gene match: 14. There are 18 residues in the CDR3. This CDR3 reads CASSPGPPGLAEAYEQYF. The CDR3 DNA follows: TGCGCCAGCAGTCCAGGGCCCCCTGGACTAGCGGAGGCCTACGAGCAGTACTTC.

V is TRBV6-2 or TRBV6-3 and J is TRBJ2-7, with D possibly TRBD1 on 5 matching bases. This CDR3 has 17 residues. Germline V CDR1 and CDR2: MNHEY, SVGEGT. V lost 4 bases and J lost 0, with 19 bases in between. In DNA form, the CDR3 reads TGTGCCAGCAGTTCAACCGAAACAGGCCCGAGCTCCTACGAGCAGTACGTC. The encoded protein is CASSSTETGPSSYEQYV.

This clonotype has a handful of counts. The chain joins TRBV20-1 to TRBJ2-3, with TRBD2 identical over 7 bases. Germline CDR1 DFQATT, CDR2 SNEGSKA (reference sequence). J was trimmed by 4 bases and V by 2 bases; bases with no gene match: 6. This CDR3 is built from 14 residues. CDR3 in DNA: TGCAGTGCTAGACCCGTGGGGGGGGCAGATACGCAGTATTTT. Encoded protein: CSARPVGGADTQYF.

This clonotype has more than one count but fewer than ten. V and J are TRBV20-1 and TRBJ1-5; D call uncertain. Germline values: CDR1 DFQATT, CDR2 SNEGSKA (reference sequence). Trimming removed 0 bases at V and 9 bases at J, with 9 bases between. The CDR3 is 12 amino acids. CDR3: CSARDFRMPQHF. CDR3 nucleotides: TGCAGTGCTAGAGATTTTCGGATGCCCCAGCATTTT.

This clonotype was observed a handful of times. The genes are TRBV12-3 or TRBV12-4 and TRBJ2-7; either TRBD1 or TRBD2 may fit D (7 bases each). Trimming stripped 7 bases from V and 5 bases from J, with 21 bases between. This CDR3 comprises 15 residues. CDR3 nucleotide sequence: TGTGCCAGCACCCAGGGGGGGGGCGCGGTTGACGAGCAGTACTTC. Protein product: CASTQGGGAVDEQYF.

The rearrangement links TRBV5-1 to TRBJ2-3; 9 bases line up with TRBD2. J was trimmed by 10 bases and V by 3 bases; bases with no gene match: 9. CDR3 length: 14 residues. Germline lookup yields CDR1 SGHRS and CDR2 YFSETQ. Here the CDR3 DNA reads TGCGCCAGCAGCTCTAGCGGGGTGGGTCGTGCGCAGTATTTT. It codes for CASSSSGVGRAQYF. Looking up the rest from reference TRBV5-1 and TRBJ2-3 gives the full variable domain: KAGVTQTPRYLIKTRGQQVTLSCSPISGHRSVSWYQQTPGQGLQFLFEYFSETQRNKGNFPGRFSGRQFSNSRSEMNVSTLELGDSALYLCASSSSGVGRAQYFGPGTRLTVL.

The rearrangement uses TRBV5-8 and TRBJ2-5, with TRBD1 as a possible D gene (6 bases). Trimming stripped 0 bases from V and 2 bases from J, with 14 bases between. This CDR3 region has 16 residues. Looked up from germline, CDR1 is SGHTS and CDR2 is YDEGEE. The CDR3 DNA reads as TGTGCCAGCAGCTTGGGACGGGGACAACTTCAAGAGACCCAGTACTTC. Amino acid sequence: CASSLGRGQLQETQYF.

This CDR3 is CASSSSSLGGNSPLHF. The CDR3, as DNA: TGTGCCAGCTCATCTTCGTCACTCGGCGGGAATTCACCCCTCCACTTT. V is TRBV18 and J is TRBJ1-6; D uncertain. This CDR3 comprises 16 residues. Germline V gene lookup returns CDR1 KGHSH and CDR2 LQKENI. V lost 5 bases, J lost 7 bases, and 18 bases lay in between. Based on the CDR3 plus reference TRBV18 and TRBJ1-6, the full variable domain is NAGVMQNPRHLVRRRGQEARLRCSPMKGHSHVYWYRQLPEEGLKFMVYLQKENIIDESGMPKERFSAEFPKEGPSILRIQQVVRGDSAAYFCASSSSSLGGNSPLHFGNGTRLTVT.

The table lists this clonotype with a few counts. The chain has TRBV15 and TRBJ2-3, with D possibly being TRBD1 (6 bases). Trimming shortened V by 0 bases and J by 4 bases, and 14 bases separated the two germline ends. Germline V lookup: CDR1 LNHNV, CDR2 YYDKDF (reference sequence). This CDR3 region has 16 residues. Here the CDR3 reads CATSRDRDRTSDTQYF. CDR3 bases: TGTGCCACCAGCAGAGATCGAGACAGGACTTCAGATACGCAGTATTTT.

V and J are TRBV12-3 or TRBV12-4 and TRBJ1-1; 10 positions match TRBD1. The trim removed 5 bases at V and 3 bases at J, leaving 9 bases unmatched. This CDR3 comprises 16 residues. Here the CDR3 reads CASSRSGTGEDTEAFF. The CDR3 coding sequence is TGTGCCAGCAGTCGATCCGGGACAGGGGAAGACACTGAAGCTTTCTTT.

The chain has TRBV10-3 and TRBJ1-4; TRBD1 aligns across 11 bases. This CDR3 has 16 amino acids. The V and J ends lost 4 bases and 8 bases, in that order; junction bases with no gene match: 9. CDR1 is ENHRY, CDR2 SYGVKD, per germline. The CDR3 loop reads CAISGGQGAIEEKLFF. As DNA, the CDR3 is TGTGCCATCAGTGGAGGACAGGGGGCAATCGAGGAAAAACTGTTTTTT.

J is TRBJ2-2 and V is TRBV7-8; D gene uncertain. V lost 2 bases to trimming and J lost 4 bases, with 5 bases between them. Looked up from germline, CDR1 is SGHVS and CDR2 is FQNEAQ. The CDR3 spans 13 residues. CDR3 sequence: CASSLPVTGELFF. The CDR3 bases are TGTGCCAGCAGCTTACCCGTCACCGGGGAGCTGTTTTTT.

This clonotype was counted ten times or more. The chain is built from TRBV12-3 or TRBV12-4 and TRBJ2-2, with D tentatively TRBD2 (6 bases). CDR3 length: 14 residues. V was pared by 1 base and J by 6 bases, with 9 bases between. As DNA, the CDR3 is TGTGCCAGCAGTTTAGGGACTATTGCCGGGGAGCTGTTTTTT. Translated: CASSLGTIAGELFF.

V and J are TRBV18 and TRBJ2-5, with no clear D. CDR1 and CDR2 from the germline V gene are KGHSH and LQKENI. The length of the CDR3 is 14 residues. V was pared by 9 bases and J by 2 bases, with 16 bases between. CDR3 nucleotides: TGTGCCAGTAGACTGCAGGCAGCACAAGAGACCCAGTACTTC. Protein sequence: CASRLQAAQETQYF.